A selection of T cell receptor beta chains follows, all from one sample in a study of regulatory T cells in long-lasting Graves disease. TCRdb recomputed calls from the multiplex PCR reads with MiXCR, one row per CDR3 protein. The profile shows around 460,000 distinct CDR3 sequences, 22% of them singletons. The sequences come from peripheral blood mononuclear cells (PBMCs), collected when the disease was refractory, from a patient treated with antithyroid drugs. The source is a female donor with Graves disease. Both conserved end residues are part of each CDR3.

CDR3 protein	J gene	V gene
CAISAGDQETQYF	TRBJ2-5	TRBV10-3
CASGLAGQGSNQPQHF	TRBJ1-5	TRBV12-5
CASSYAFGTGLNQPQHF	TRBJ1-5	TRBV6-2/TRBV6-3
CASSGWDRRISRAEAFF	TRBJ1-1	TRBV19
CASSQVPAETQYF	TRBJ2-5	TRBV4-2
CASSFLGYRGRGGKEPQHF	TRBJ1-5	TRBV28
CASSQVIGLNTEAFF	TRBJ1-1	TRBV4-1
CASRGAKNIQYF	TRBJ2-4	TRBV5-1
CASSIGEGAWADGYTF	TRBJ1-2	TRBV19
CASSFGTPGQPQHF	TRBJ1-5	TRBV7-9
CSARDLGAPDNVPGELFF	TRBJ2-2	TRBV20-1
CASSPSVNQPQHF	TRBJ1-5	TRBV18
CASTRPGGRETQYF	TRBJ2-5	TRBV3-1
CASSVKSLYEQYF	TRBJ2-7	TRBV10-2
CSARRGSTWVLNNEQFF	TRBJ2-1	TRBV20-1
CATSLNVNTEAFF	TRBJ1-1	TRBV28
CASSFASRAPNTEAFF	TRBJ1-1	TRBV12-3/TRBV12-4
CASSFGPLSDEQFF	TRBJ2-1	TRBV12-3/TRBV12-4
CASSTGTGGPSSYEQYF	TRBJ2-7	TRBV28
CAISYREGTEAFF	TRBJ1-1	TRBV10-3
CSVVPAKGNLAKNIQYF	TRBJ2-4	TRBV29-1
CASSFWASGSAGLSTDTQYF	TRBJ2-3	TRBV28
CASSQRSRPGEIATNEKLFF	TRBJ1-4	TRBV14
CASSQGHGTGSGYTF	TRBJ1-2	TRBV3-1
CSVEGRGKTYEQYF	TRBJ2-7	TRBV29-1
CASNPSGTAYEQYF	TRBJ2-7	TRBV7-8
CASSLGGQFNEKLFF	TRBJ1-4	TRBV13
CSVGASGSYEQYF	TRBJ2-7	TRBV29-1
CASSSSWGGLRPYEQYF	TRBJ2-7	TRBV7-2
CASSSQGQGKGKLFF	TRBJ1-4	TRBV12-3/TRBV12-4
CASSSQQGGSNEKLFF	TRBJ1-4	TRBV11-3